The subject of this entry is one TCR beta chain. Other nucleotide sequences from this sample produce the same CDR3. The test was conducted at deep level. The genomic DNA of each subset was split evenly across several immunoSEQ plates. Profiled with immunoSEQ multiplex PCR; TCRdb holds only in-frame clones, not every one. The table records about 1 million clones, 65% to 75% of them present only once. The entry originates in a study of shared clonotypes between healthy human individuals. Study context: Donors were two women and three men aged 18 to 49.

The V gene lost 1 base and the J gene lost 6 bases, with 11 bases spanning the gap. The CDR3 loop spans 14 amino acids. In germline, CDR1 is SGHTA, CDR2 FQGNSA. The sample comprised memory CD4+ T cells sorted from blood. The subset is: CD45RA-negative fraction. This chain links TRBV7-2 with TRBJ2-3; D unresolved. The clonotype was recovered from a man aged 18 to 29 in good health. The CDR3 spells CASSLVSSSDTQYF. CDR3 DNA sequence: TGTGCCAGCAGCTTAGTCTCCAGCTCCGATACGCAGTATTTT.